Below are 27 T cell receptor beta chains sequenced from a single sample in a study of graft-versus-host responses after intestinal transplantation. Their cognate antigens are unknown. Clones were read by immunoSEQ multiplex PCR, and TCRdb kept only the in-frame ones, dropping some. The sample shows some 95,000 clones, roughly nine tenths of them seen only once. Sequenced material: unstimulated CD8+ T cells sorted from spleen or lymph node cells, taken before intestinal transplant. The receptors come from a human donor who received an intestinal transplant.

The chain combines TRBV9 with TRBJ2-5; 9 positions agree with TRBD2. The ends lost 0 bases at V and 0 bases at J; junction bases unmatched: 0. Germline CDR1 reads SGDLS; CDR2 reads YYNGEE. The CDR3 is 15 amino acids. The CDR3 nucleotides are TGTGCCAGCAGCGTAGTAGCGGGGGACCAAGAGACCCAGTACTTC. Its translation: CASSVVAGDQETQYF.

This clone was found a few times. This sequence joins TRBV5-1 and TRBJ1-3, with D unclear. Germline V gives CDR1 SGHRS, CDR2 YFSETQ. Trimming pared 0 bases from V and 10 bases from J, leaving 20 bases between. CDR3 length: 16 residues. The CDR3 loop reads CASSLVAPALSDTIYF. CDR3 nucleotides: TGCGCCAGCAGCTTGGTCGCCCCCGCGTTATCCGATACCATATATTTT.

V is TRBV4-2 and J is TRBJ2-7, with 10 positions matching TRBD2. Per germline, CDR1 LGHNA and CDR2 YNFKEQ. V gave up 5 bases and J gave up 3 bases; unmatched junction bases: 4. The CDR3 has 14 amino acids. Here the CDR3 DNA reads TGTGCCAGCAGCACGGGACTAGCGAACTACGAGCAGTACTTC. Its translation: CASSTGLANYEQYF.

This sequence joins TRBV29-1 and TRBJ2-3; 9 bases match TRBD2. With V trimmed by 5 bases and J by 4 bases, 4 bases remained unmatched. Germline V lookup: CDR1 SQVTM, CDR2 ANQGSEA. This CDR3 is built from 13 residues. The CDR3 coding sequence is TGCAGCGTTCGAGCGGGAGGAGCAGATACGCAGTATTTT. Its translation: CSVRAGGADTQYF.

This chain connects TRBV2 to TRBJ2-7; D might be TRBD2 (5 bases). Germline CDR1 reads SNHLY; CDR2 reads FYNNEI. The CDR3 is 14 amino acids. Trimming shortened V by 2 bases and J by 7 bases, and 15 bases separated the two germline ends. CDR3 in amino acids: CASSEFAGSGEQYF. CDR3 bases: TGTGCCAGCAGTGAATTCGCAGGTTCGGGGGAGCAGTACTTC.

This clone has just one count. The chain links TRBV7-2 to TRBJ2-7, with D perhaps matching TRBD2 (5 bases). Deletions cut 1 base from V and 4 bases from J, with 11 bases between. The CDR3 is made up of 14 amino acids. CDR1 and CDR2 (germline): SGHTA, FQGNSA. CDR3 DNA sequence: TGTGCCAGCAGCTTAGTAGAGGGTCGGTACGAGCAGTACTTC. Amino acid sequence: CASSLVEGRYEQYF.

This chain uses TRBV4-1 with TRBJ2-7; TRBD2 is a possible D gene (5 bases). Germline CDR1 is MGHRA and CDR2 is YSYEKL. The CDR3 sequence is 18 residues long. V lost 0 bases to trimming and J lost 3 bases, with 21 bases between them. The CDR3 coding sequence is TGCGCCAGCAGCCAAGAGGGCCCCGTTGGCGGGTACGACTACGAGCAGTACTTC. Amino acid sequence: CASSQEGPVGGYDYEQYF.

This rearrangement joins TRBV10-3 to TRBJ1-5, with TRBD1 identical over 10 bases. The CDR3 is made up of 14 amino acids. Losses at the gene ends were 6 bases for V and 7 bases for J; bases not matched to a gene: 6. CDR1 is ENHRY and CDR2 is SYGVKD in the germline V gene. CDR3 amino acids: CAISPTGGLQPQHF. The CDR3 DNA is TGTGCCATCAGCCCGACAGGGGGCTTACAGCCCCAGCATTTT.

V and J are TRBV30 and TRBJ2-7; the D gene is possibly TRBD1 (6 bases). Trimming stripped 3 bases from V and 1 base from J, with 10 bases between. The CDR3 runs to 13 residues. Germline-derived CDR1 and CDR2 are GTSNPN and SVGIG (reference sequence). CDR3 amino acids: CAWSGDNSYEQYF. The CDR3 DNA sequence: TGTGCCTGGAGCGGGGACAATTCCTACGAGCAGTACTTC.

The chain couples TRBV6-6 to TRBJ1-5; 7 positions match TRBD1. Trimming took 2 bases from V and 4 from J; bases not matched to a gene: 2. Germline-derived CDR1 and CDR2 are MNHNY and SVGAGI (reference sequence). The CDR3 consists of 14 residues. The DNA for the CDR3 is TGTGCCAGCAGTTACGACAGGGTAAATCAGCCCCAGCATTTT. Translating gives CASSYDRVNQPQHF.

The chain is built from TRBV5-6 and TRBJ2-3; D call uncertain. This CDR3 is 16 amino acids long. V was shortened by 3 bases and J by 0 bases, with 14 bases between the two germline ends. Germline V gives CDR1 SGHDT, CDR2 YYEEEE. CDR3 coding DNA: TGTGCCAGCAGCTGGCCTCCCCTGCATAGCACAGATACGCAGTATTTT. Translation gives CASSWPPLHSTDTQYF.

J is TRBJ1-1 and V is TRBV6-5; D unresolved. With 2 bases removed from V and 4 bases from J, the gap between germline ends came to 8 bases. Germline loops: CDR1 MNHEY, CDR2 SVGAGI. The CDR3 is made up of 13 amino acids. The CDR3 loop is CASSYGSGTEAFF. CDR3 sequence (DNA): TGTGCCAGCAGTTACGGGAGTGGCACTGAAGCTTTCTTT.

The chain uses TRBV5-1 and TRBJ1-1; possibly TRBD1 for D (6 bases). This CDR3 region has 15 residues. CDR1 is SGHRS and CDR2 is YFSETQ in the germline V gene. V was cut by 1 base and J by 1 base, with 11 bases left in between. The CDR3 loop is CASSLQQGTNTEAFF. CDR3 sequence (DNA): TGCGCCAGCAGCTTGCAGCAGGGGACGAACACTGAAGCTTTCTTT.

On this clone itself: Other DNA sequences within the sample encode an identical CDR3. The chain has TRBV11-2 and TRBJ1-2, with TRBD1 as a possible D gene (5 bases). V gave up 3 bases and J gave up 4 bases, with 15 bases separating them. The length of the CDR3 is 15 residues. Germline CDR1 reads SGHAT; CDR2 reads FQNNGV. The CDR3: CASSFDHRSIYGYTF. In DNA, the CDR3 is TGTGCCAGCAGCTTCGATCACAGGTCCATCTATGGCTACACCTTC.

This chain uses TRBV28 with TRBJ2-1, with D possibly TRBD1 on 5 matching bases. V lost 3 bases and J lost 0, with 12 bases in between. The CDR3 covers 16 residues. The germline CDR1 and CDR2 sequences are MDHEN and SYDVKM. The CDR3 sequence is CASSFTQGSSYNEQFF. The CDR3 DNA is TGTGCCAGCAGTTTCACCCAGGGAAGCTCCTACAATGAGCAGTTCTTC.

This clone was detected a few times. The chain is built from TRBV5-6 and TRBJ2-7, with D hard to call. CDR1 is SGHDT, CDR2 YYEEEE, per germline. V shed 4 bases and J shed 0 bases, with 8 bases lying between them. The CDR3 contains 13 residues. The CDR3 nucleotides are TGTGCCAGCAGCCCGCCGAGCTCCTACGAGCAGTACTTC. Its translation is CASSPPSSYEQYF.

The rearrangement links TRBV19 to TRBJ1-3; 8 bases agree with TRBD1. This CDR3 spans 14 amino acids. Germline V gives CDR1 LNHDA, CDR2 SQIVND (reference sequence). V dropped 10 bases and J dropped 3; count of bases not matched to a gene: 8. CDR3 protein: CAIGTGGFGNTIYF. As DNA, the CDR3 is TGTGCCATCGGGACAGGAGGTTTTGGAAACACCATATATTTT.

This chain links TRBV28 with TRBJ2-2, with 12 bases that match TRBD2. CDR1 MDHEN and CDR2 SYDVKM come from the germline V gene. The trim removed 2 bases at V and 3 bases at J, leaving 1 base unmatched. The CDR3 spans 16 residues. The DNA of the CDR3 is TGTGCCAGCAGTTTAGGACTAGCGGGATACACCGGGGAGCTGTTTTTT. This codes for CASSLGLAGYTGELFF.

This clone was recorded a few times. The chain couples TRBV7-9 to TRBJ2-7; no reliable D call. The CDR3 contains 14 residues. Trimming removed 5 bases from V and 0 bases from J, with 11 bases in between. Germline CDR1 and CDR2: SEHNR and FQNEAQ (reference sequence). DNA for the CDR3: TGTGCCAGCAGCCCTCCTGCTAGCTCCTACGAGCAGTACTTC. This encodes CASSPPASSYEQYF.

This clone has more than one count but fewer than ten. The chain employs TRBV6-5 and TRBJ2-2, with D unclear. Per the germline V gene, CDR1 is MNHEY and CDR2 is SVGAGI. The CDR3 runs to 12 residues. V was trimmed by 2 bases and J by 7 bases, leaving 5 bases between them. The CDR3 DNA reads as TGTGCCAGCAGTTACACTGGCGGGGAGCTGTTTTTT. This sequence encodes CASSYTGGELFF.

This clone appeared once. The rearrangement links TRBV4-1 to TRBJ2-2; no firm D call. The length of the CDR3 is 14 residues. Trimming took 2 bases from V and 7 from J, leaving 11 bases between them. Germline CDR1 is MGHRA and CDR2 is YSYEKL. CDR3 loop: CASSQRSTNGELFF. The CDR3 coding sequence is TGCGCCAGCAGCCAAAGGAGTACCAACGGGGAGCTGTTTTTT.

The CDR3 sequence: CASTSSSYEQYF. DNA for the CDR3: TGTGCCAGCACCTCGAGCTCCTACGAGCAGTACTTC. The chain combines TRBV5-4 with TRBJ2-7; D call uncertain. This CDR3 is built from 12 residues. Trimming removed 6 bases from V and 0 bases from J, with 7 bases in between. Per germline, CDR1 SGHNT and CDR2 YYREEE (reference sequence).

The chain links TRBV6-5 to TRBJ1-1; D is undetermined. V was trimmed by 4 bases and J by 5 bases, leaving 11 bases between them. CDR1 and CDR2 from the germline V gene are MNHEY and SVGAGI. The CDR3 loop spans 13 amino acids. CDR3 nucleotides: TGTGCCAGCAGTTCCTCCAGTTGGACTGAAGCTTTCTTT. Its translation is CASSSSSWTEAFF.

V is TRBV6-6 and J is TRBJ1-5; TRBD1 is a possible D gene (6 bases). The CDR3 is 14 amino acids. CDR1 is MNHNY and CDR2 is SVGAGI in the germline V gene (reference sequence). The germline V and J ends were trimmed by 6 bases and 9 bases, with 18 bases remaining between them. This CDR3 reads CASSSTGTVMPQHF. In nucleotides, the CDR3 is TGTGCCAGCAGCTCGACAGGTACCGTTATGCCCCAGCATTTT.

The V and J genes are TRBV13 and TRBJ2-7, with 8 bases fitting TRBD1. With V trimmed by 4 bases and J by 3 bases, 8 bases remained unmatched. Germline assignment: CDR1 PRHDT and CDR2 FYEKMQ (reference sequence). The CDR3 is 15 amino acids. This chain's CDR3 is CASSYGAGGNYEQYF. The CDR3 DNA follows: TGTGCCAGCAGCTACGGGGCAGGGGGCAACTACGAGCAGTACTTC. Using reference TRBV13 and TRBJ2-7 for the parts outside the CDR3, the full variable domain is AAGVIQSPRHLIKEKRETATLKCYPIPRHDTVYWYQQGPGQDPQFLISFYEKMQSDKGSIPDRFSAQQFSDYHSELNMSSLELGDSALYFCASSYGAGGNYEQYFGPGTRLTVT.

The chain employs TRBV7-9 and TRBJ2-5; no clear D. The ends were cut back, 1 base at V and 0 bases at J, with 6 bases in the middle. Per germline, CDR1 SEHNR and CDR2 FQNEAQ (reference sequence). The CDR3 length is 14 residues. CDR3 nucleotide sequence: TGTGCCAGCAGCTTAGATGGCTACCAAGAGACCCAGTACTTC. Translated, it gives CASSLDGYQETQYF.

J is TRBJ2-3 and V is TRBV7-9, with TRBD1 identical over 8 bases. The CDR3 loop spans 19 amino acids. From germline, CDR1 is SEHNR and CDR2 FQNEAQ (reference sequence). V lost 2 bases and J lost 5; bases outside the gene matches: 18. The chain's CDR3 is CASSLMHTGGPAHGDTQYF. In DNA, the CDR3 is TGTGCCAGCAGCTTAATGCACACAGGGGGACCTGCACACGGAGATACGCAGTATTTT.